This TCR beta chain is drawn from a study of CD8 T cells in Susac syndrome. V lost 0 bases, J lost 8 bases, and 7 bases lay in between. The germline V gene encodes CDR1 MNHEY and CDR2 SVGAGI. This CDR3 region has 12 residues. Random hexamers were used to reverse transcribe roughly 0.5 to 1 ug of RNA. Amplification of TCR beta CDR3 used immunoSEQ multiplex PCR across 54 Vbeta and 13 Jbeta. Each CDR3 protein is one row after TCRdb ran MiXCR on the immunoSEQ multiplex PCR reads. The table records roughly 150,000 distinct CDR3 sequences, 85% to 95% of them present only once. Sequencing of TCR beta was performed on blood CD8+ T cells and on blood CD4+ T cells.

This chain connects TRBV6-5 to TRBJ1-2; possibly TRBD1 for D (6 bases). This TCR derives from a human donor with Susac syndrome. Material for sequencing was CD4+ T cells from PBMCs. The CDR3 sequence is CASSYSGGGYTF. CDR3 DNA: TGTGCCAGCAGTTACTCGGGGGGCGGCTACACCTTC.